A single sample gave rise to the 22 T cell receptor beta chains below, sequenced in a study of OX40 agonist ivuxolimab in advanced cancers. TCRdb's table, derived via immunoSEQ multiplex PCR, lists solely in-frame clones and lacks some. This table has 20,000 to 25,000 clones, 75% to 85% appearing once. This specimen was CD4+ or CD8+ T cells sorted from blood, taken in a trial of the OX40 agonist ivuxolimab. These receptors all come from an adult with an advanced solid tumor such as melanoma, head and neck, liver or kidney cancer.

Only a few counts were recorded for this clone. The chain uses TRBV29-1 and TRBJ2-7, with a tentative D call TRBD1 (5 bases). V dropped 0 bases and J dropped 6 bases, with 15 bases sitting between them. Germline-derived CDR1 and CDR2 are SQVTM and ANQGSEA. This CDR3 spans 14 amino acids. The CDR3 spells CSVEDREPRGEQYF. The CDR3 DNA is TGCAGCGTTGAAGACCGAGAACCTAGGGGCGAGCAGTACTTC.

This clone turned up a few times. The chain carries TRBV7-9 and TRBJ1-5, with D unclear. The CDR3 has 14 residues. In germline, CDR1 is SEHNR, CDR2 FQNEAQ (reference sequence). The V gene lost 5 bases and the J gene lost 7 bases, with 15 bases spanning the gap. CDR3: CASSKPEEDQPQHF. CDR3 nucleotides: TGTGCCAGCAGCAAACCCGAGGAGGACCAGCCCCAGCATTTT. The full variable domain, completed using reference TRBV7-9 and TRBJ1-5, is DTGVSQNPRHKITKRGQNVTFRCDPISEHNRLYWYRQTLGQGPEFLTYFQNEAQLEKSRLLSDRFSAERPKGSFSTLEIQRTEQGDSAMYLCASSKPEEDQPQHFGDGTRLSIL.

The chain is built from TRBV7-6 and TRBJ1-5; D remains ambiguous. The CDR3 totals 13 residues. The V gene's germline CDR1 is SGHVS and CDR2 FNYEAQ. Trimming removed 3 bases at V and 0 bases at J, with 3 bases between. The DNA for the CDR3 is TGTGCCAGCAGCTTGAATAGCAATCAGCCCCAGCATTTT. Translating it yields CASSLNSNQPQHF.

V usage is TRBV10-3 and J usage is TRBJ1-2; 7 bases fit TRBD1. Trimming cost V 6 bases and J 1 base; bases outside gene matches: 14. This CDR3 contains 17 residues. The V gene's germline CDR1 is ENHRY and CDR2 SYGVKD. The CDR3 DNA reads as TGTGCCATCAGGACGGAGCCGACAGGGAGGGATAACTATGGCTACACCTTC. This gives the protein CAIRTEPTGRDNYGYTF.

The chain links TRBV7-9 to TRBJ2-5; D unclear. Trimming stripped 2 bases from V and 3 bases from J, with 4 bases between. Germline V gene lookup returns CDR1 SEHNR and CDR2 FQNEAQ (reference sequence). This CDR3 region has 12 residues. The CDR3 region is CASSLLEETQYF. The CDR3 DNA is TGTGCCAGCAGCTTATTGGAAGAGACCCAGTACTTC.

In this sample, this clone turned up once. V gene TRBV4-1 combines with J gene TRBJ2-7; D tentatively fits TRBD1 or TRBD2 (6 bases each). Germline-derived CDR1 and CDR2 are MGHRA and YSYEKL. This CDR3 spans 16 amino acids. Trimming took 2 bases from V and 5 from J, leaving 19 bases between them. CDR3 DNA sequence: TGCGCCAGCAGCCAATACGGCAGACAGGAGGGGGACGAGCAGTACTTC. Amino acids: CASSQYGRQEGDEQYF.

The chain recombines TRBV14 with TRBJ2-5, with D possibly TRBD2 on 5 matching bases. The CDR3 totals 14 residues. Germline values: CDR1 SGHDN, CDR2 FVKESK. The V end was cut by 1 base, the J end by 2 bases, with 8 bases between. In DNA, the CDR3 is TGTGCCAGCAGCCAAGGACGGGAACAAGAGACCCAGTACTTC. Encoded protein: CASSQGREQETQYF. The full variable domain, with the rest looked up from reference TRBV14 and TRBJ2-5, is EAGVTQFPSHSVIEKGQTVTLRCDPISGHDNLYWYRRVMGKEIKFLLHFVKESKQDESGMPNNRFLAERTGGTYSTLKVQPAELEDSGVYFCASSQGREQETQYFGPGTRLLVL.

This clone was found a few times. The rearrangement links TRBV27 to TRBJ1-2; 7 bases are a match to TRBD1. In germline, CDR1 is MNHEY, CDR2 SMNVEV (reference sequence). The V segment lost 0 bases and the J segment 6 bases; nucleotides outside the gene matches: 4. The CDR3 runs to 14 residues. In DNA form, the CDR3 reads TGTGCCAGCAGTTTATCTCCAGGGGGTAATGGCTACACCTTC. This encodes CASSLSPGGNGYTF.

The gene calls are TRBV19 and TRBJ1-4, with D uncertain. The CDR3 is made up of 13 amino acids. CDR1 is LNHDA, CDR2 SQIVND, per germline (reference sequence). V lost 5 bases and J lost 3, with 7 bases in between. The CDR3 coding sequence is TGTGCCAGTAGTGCCCATGCTAATGAAAAACTGTTTTTT. This gives the protein CASSAHANEKLFF.

The chain employs TRBV4-2 and TRBJ1-1, with a tentative D call TRBD1 (6 bases). Germline V gene lookup returns CDR1 LGHNA and CDR2 YNFKEQ. V dropped 0 bases and J dropped 11 bases, with 22 bases sitting between them. The CDR3 runs 16 residues. The CDR3 DNA follows: TGTGCCAGCAGCCAAGATAGTCCCGACAGGATCCAGAGGGCTTTCTTT. The encoded protein is CASSQDSPDRIQRAFF.

The chain has TRBV4-2 and TRBJ2-1, with 8 nucleotides matching TRBD2. V was clipped by 2 bases and J by 9 bases; unmatched bases: 6. CDR3 size: 14 residues. The germline V gene has CDR1 LGHNA and CDR2 YNFKEQ. CDR3 in amino acids: CASSQSGGGSEQFF. The CDR3 DNA reads TGTGCCAGCAGCCAATCGGGCGGGGGGAGTGAGCAGTTCTTC.

In this sample, this clone turned up once. This rearrangement joins TRBV9 to TRBJ2-1, with D tentatively TRBD1 (5 bases). Trimming removed 0 bases from V and 6 bases from J, with 10 bases in between. Germline CDR1 reads SGDLS; CDR2 reads YYNGEE. The CDR3 length is 14 residues. In DNA form, the CDR3 reads TGTGCCAGCAGCGTAGCTGGGGCAGCCAATGAGCAGTTCTTC. Amino acid sequence: CASSVAGAANEQFF.

The chain is built from TRBV10-3 and TRBJ2-1; D uncertain. Germline CDR1 reads ENHRY; CDR2 reads SYGVKD. Trimming removed 2 bases from V and 6 bases from J, with 17 bases in between. The length of the CDR3 is 16 residues. This chain's CDR3 is CAISENLPSRVNEQFF. The CDR3 DNA reads as TGTGCCATCAGTGAGAATCTCCCATCACGGGTCAATGAGCAGTTCTTC.

To note about this clone: The same CDR3 can be traced to other DNA sequences in this sample. V and J are TRBV11-2 and TRBJ2-7; D ambiguous. The CDR3 sequence is 15 residues long. Per the germline V gene, CDR1 is SGHAT and CDR2 is FQNNGV. The V gene lost 5 bases and the J gene lost 1 base, with 15 bases spanning the gap. The CDR3 nucleotides read TGTGCCAGCAGCCTAGTCTACGGCAGTTCCTACGAGCAGTACTTC. Translated: CASSLVYGSSYEQYF.

V is TRBV4-2 and J is TRBJ1-4; no clear D. Germline V gene sequence: CDR1 LGHNA, CDR2 YNFKEQ. The CDR3 runs 14 residues. The V gene lost 1 base and the J gene lost 3 bases, with 6 bases spanning the gap. CDR3 DNA sequence: TGTGCCAGCAGCCAAGCACAGCCTAATGAAAAACTGTTTTTT. Amino acid sequence: CASSQAQPNEKLFF.

The rearrangement links TRBV4-3 to TRBJ1-2; D is perhaps TRBD1 (6 bases). CDR1 and CDR2 from the germline V gene are LGHNA and YSLEER. V gave up 1 base and J gave up 8 bases, with 14 bases separating them. This CDR3 is built from 14 residues. The CDR3 DNA is TGCGCCAGCAGCCAAGTGAGGGGGTCGGACGGCTACACCTTC. Protein: CASSQVRGSDGYTF.

The genes are TRBV19 and TRBJ2-3; tentatively, D is TRBD1 (6 bases). V was cut by 6 bases and J by 5 bases, with 18 bases left in between. CDR1 LNHDA and CDR2 SQIVND come from the germline V gene (reference sequence). The CDR3 is made up of 15 amino acids. The CDR3 loop is CASSLGRGWGDTQYF. CDR3 coding DNA: TGTGCCAGTAGCTTAGGAAGGGGGTGGGGAGATACGCAGTATTTT.

This sequence joins TRBV7-9 and TRBJ1-5, with a tentative D call TRBD1 (6 bases). The V gene lost 2 bases and the J gene lost 0 bases, with 17 bases spanning the gap. The length of the CDR3 is 18 residues. CDR1 is SEHNR and CDR2 is FQNEAQ in the germline V gene (reference sequence). In DNA form, the CDR3 reads TGTGCCAGCAGCTTATCTTTTGGGGGCGGGGATAGCAATCAGCCCCAGCATTTT. It encodes CASSLSFGGGDSNQPQHF.

The genes are TRBV29-1 and TRBJ2-7; no clear D gene. The ends were cut back, 6 bases at V and 1 base at J, with 7 bases in the middle. CDR1 SQVTM and CDR2 ANQGSEA come from the germline V gene. CDR3 length: 11 amino acids. CDR3 coding DNA: TGCAGCGTCGGCGTATCCTACGAGCAGTACTTC. Translating it yields CSVGVSYEQYF.

The chain links TRBV5-1 to TRBJ1-1, with D tentatively TRBD1 (6 bases). Germline CDR1 SGHRS, CDR2 YFSETQ. The CDR3 totals 14 residues. V lost 3 bases to trimming and J lost 3 bases, with 12 bases between them. The CDR3 coding sequence is TGCGCCAGCAGCTCCAGGGGTCCGGACACTGAAGCTTTCTTT. This gives the protein CASSSRGPDTEAFF.

This clone appeared once. At one end, the junction sequence differs from germline, possibly due to a read error. In nucleotides, the CDR3 is TGTGCCAGCAGCCCTCCCACAGGGGGCCCCCATACCTTTGAATCTTTCTTT. It encodes CASSPPTGGPHTFESFF. This chain links TRBV7-9 with TRBJ1-1; 9 nucleotides line up with TRBD1. There are 17 residues in the CDR3. Germline CDR1 is SEHNR and CDR2 is FQNEAQ (reference sequence).

This clone was detected only once. The chain uses TRBV7-5 and TRBJ2-7. TRBV7-5 is shown as a pseudogene. The CDR3 is 20 residues long. CDR3 in amino acids: CARSLEGDWFGLRPSSEQYF. CDR3 nucleotide sequence: TGTGCCAGAAGCTTAGAGGGGGACTGGTTTGGGTTAAGGCCATCTAGTGAGCAGTACTTC.